This TCR beta chain was sequenced in a study of vaccination effects on CD4 cells after COVID-19. Overall study: Either the BNT162b2 or mRNA-1273 vaccine was given to participants in two doses.

Assay: immunoSEQ multiplex PCR; the TCRdb copy retains only in-frame clones and omits some. The data contain around 30,000 clones, 69% of them singletons. V was clipped by 2 bases and J by 4 bases, with 10 bases between them. The germline V gene encodes CDR1 SGHDT and CDR2 YYEEEE. The CDR3 totals 13 residues. As to this clone: Its antigen is unidentified.

ViraFEST used viral peptide pools to expand antigen-specific CD4+ T cells before sequencing. It was after 10 days of culture that CD4+ T cells were isolated. Documented for the person is a PCR-confirmed SARS-CoV-2 infection occurring between March and December 2020. Wells of around 2.2 million PBMC each were grown with 10 IU/ml IL-2 and 9 to 10 ug/ml peptides. Points from the study as a whole: Clones from infection and from vaccination both contracted markedly late after vaccination.

Sequencing was performed on CD4+ T cells from PBMCs cultured with SARS-CoV-2 spike peptides, taken before COVID-19 vaccination. This clonotype was sampled from a human donor who had a prior SARS-CoV-2 infection. The rearrangement uses TRBV5-6 and TRBJ2-7; D is unresolved. CDR3 in DNA: TGTGCCAGCAGCTTTGGCAGGTGGTACGAGCAGTACTTC. Its protein product is CASSFGRWYEQYF.